A single sample is the source of the 5 T cell receptor beta chains below, sequenced in a study of T cells in Graves' hyperthyroidism and ophthalmopathy. Regions amplified from RNA transcripts were the TCR beta CDR3 regions. Initially, a first-round RT-PCR of the TCR CDR3 employed the HTBI primer set. Using its own MiXCR run on the multiplex PCR reads, TCRdb lists one record per CDR3 protein. This table has some 600,000 distinct CDR3 sequences, around 13% appearing once. The sample was blood. Receptor source: a woman in her thirties with Graves' hyperthyroidism that later progressed to Graves' ophthalmopathy.

Turning to this clonotype: The junction does not match germline at one end; this may be a read error. This rearrangement joins TRBV19 to TRBJ2-1, with D perhaps matching TRBD1 or TRBD2 (5 bases each). The germline CDR1 and CDR2 sequences are LNHDA and SQIVND (reference sequence). The length of the CDR3 is 18 residues. The CDR3 region is CARSISGPGGGTYNEQFF. CDR3 coding DNA: TGTGCCAGAAGTATATCGGGGCCCGGCGGAGGAACTTACAATGAGCAGTTCTTC.

The chain has TRBV6-6 and TRBJ2-1, with 7 bases identical to TRBD2. This CDR3 spans 16 amino acids. Germline CDR1 is MNHNY and CDR2 is SVGAGI (reference sequence). The ends lost 0 bases at V and 3 bases at J; junction bases unmatched: 5. The DNA of the CDR3 is TGTGCCAGCAGTTACTCGGCGGGAGTACTCTACAATGAGCAGTTCTTC. It codes for CASSYSAGVLYNEQFF.

The sample holds many counts of this clonotype. The chain combines TRBV5-1 with TRBJ2-1; TRBD2 agrees at 8 bases. The germline gives CDR1 SGHRS, CDR2 YFSETQ. The J segment lost 2 bases and the V segment lost 3 bases, leaving 10 bases of the junction unmatched. The CDR3 runs 17 residues. CDR3 loop: CASSWDLAGTPYNEQFF. Here the CDR3 DNA reads TGCGCCAGCAGCTGGGACCTAGCGGGCACCCCCTACAATGAGCAGTTCTTC.

This clonotype was seen more than once but under ten times. The CDR3 DNA reads as TGTGCCAGCAGCCCTTCGTCTGGTGAGCAGTTCTTC. Its translation is CASSPSSGEQFF. This rearrangement joins TRBV6-2 or TRBV6-3 to TRBJ2-1; D not resolved. The CDR3 is 12 residues long. Trimming took 6 bases from V and 9 from J, leaving 12 bases between them. Germline CDR1 MNHEY, CDR2 SVGEGT.

Regarding this clonotype: This may be a read error: a much more frequent sequence differs by one nucleotide. The V gene is TRBV6-9, the J gene TRBJ2-7; TRBD2 matches 11 bases. The CDR3 contains 16 residues. The germline V gene encodes CDR1 MNHGY and CDR2 SVAAGI. The ends lost 3 bases at V and 5 bases at J; junction bases unmatched: 9. The CDR3 is CASSYTPGTSGHEQYF. The CDR3 DNA reads as TGTGCCAGCAGTTACACTCCCGGGACTAGCGGCCACGAGCAGTACTTC.